This T cell receptor beta chain was documented in a study of Ad26.COV2.S vaccination and SARS-CoV-2 variants. Trimming shortened V by 6 bases and J by 0 bases, and 15 bases separated the two germline ends. Germline CDR1 SGHRS, CDR2 YFSETQ. The CDR3 covers 16 residues. Findings and limits, study-wide: After vaccination, substantial breadth of spike-specific CD8+ and CD4+ responses was reported. The study found higher spike-specific TCR breadth in vaccine than placebo recipients. Analytic work on TCR breadth and depth might have understated the full extent of total T cell responses.

TCRdb keeps only in-frame clones here, not all; method: immunoSEQ multiplex PCR. The sample consists of hundreds of thousands of clones, about 90% of them appearing once. In regard to this clone: Its specificity is not known.

The specimen was peripheral blood, collected after recovery from COVID-19. This TCR derives from a human donor who had recovered from COVID-19. The rearrangement uses TRBV5-1 and TRBJ2-2; D not certain. CDR3 DNA sequence: TGCGCCAGCACCATAACAGTAAACCCGAACACCGGGGAGCTGTTTTTT. It is translated as CASTITVNPNTGELFF.